The 2 T cell receptor beta chains below all came from one sample that was sequenced in a study of T-cell reconstitution after alpha-beta-depleted transplantation in children. The authors prepared the TCRbeta library with unique molecular identifiers. TCRdb fed the PCR reads into MiXCR, producing one record per CDR3 protein. The sample has about 580,000 distinct CDR3 sequences; under 30% are singletons. The sample in question was PBMCs, mostly from graft donor cells, obtained 360 days after TCRalphabeta/CD19-depleted stem cell transplant. Receptors were obtained from a boy under three years old who had a stem cell transplant for acute myeloid leukemia, so the T cells may come from the graft donor.

This clonotype was seen only once. V and J are TRBV12-3 or TRBV12-4 and TRBJ2-7; D remains unclear. This CDR3 spans 12 amino acids. Trimming took 2 bases from V and 2 from J, leaving 4 bases between them. The CDR3 is CASSLIPYEQYF. The CDR3 bases are TGTGCCAGCAGTTTAATCCCCTACGAGCAGTACTTC.

This clonotype showed up many times. The gene calls are TRBV20-1 and TRBJ1-6; the D is unclear. Germline V gives CDR1 DFQATT, CDR2 SNEGSKA (reference sequence). The CDR3 is 12 residues long. The V gene lost 5 bases and the J gene lost 6 bases, with 8 bases spanning the gap. CDR3 DNA sequence: TGCAGTGCTCCGACCCGTAATTCACCCCTCCACTTT. As protein: CSAPTRNSPLHF.